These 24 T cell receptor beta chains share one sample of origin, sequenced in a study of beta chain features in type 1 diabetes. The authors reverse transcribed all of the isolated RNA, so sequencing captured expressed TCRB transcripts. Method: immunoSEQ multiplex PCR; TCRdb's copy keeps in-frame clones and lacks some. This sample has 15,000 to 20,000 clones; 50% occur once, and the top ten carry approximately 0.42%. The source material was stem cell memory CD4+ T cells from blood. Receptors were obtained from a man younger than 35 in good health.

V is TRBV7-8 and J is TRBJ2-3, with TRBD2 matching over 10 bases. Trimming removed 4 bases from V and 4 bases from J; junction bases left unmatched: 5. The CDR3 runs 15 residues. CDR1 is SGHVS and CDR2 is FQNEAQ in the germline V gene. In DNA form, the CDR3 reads TGTGCCAGCAGCTGGAGCGGGGGGGCGGCAGATACGCAGTATTTT. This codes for CASSWSGGAADTQYF.

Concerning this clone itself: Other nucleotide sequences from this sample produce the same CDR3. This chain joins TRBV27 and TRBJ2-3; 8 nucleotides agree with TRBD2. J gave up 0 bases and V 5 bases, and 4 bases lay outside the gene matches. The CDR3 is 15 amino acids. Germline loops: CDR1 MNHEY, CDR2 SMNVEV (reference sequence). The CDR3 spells CASSPGTRSTDTQYF. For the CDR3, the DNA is TGTGCCAGCAGTCCCGGGACTAGAAGCACAGATACGCAGTATTTT.

The CDR3 is CSAGHEEQYF. CDR3 bases: TGCAGCGCCGGACACGAGGAGCAGTACTTC. The chain combines TRBV29-1 with TRBJ2-7; possibly TRBD1 for D (5 bases). Germline CDR1 and CDR2: SQVTM and ANQGSEA. CDR3 length equals 10 residues. V was cut by 7 bases and J by 7 bases, with 11 bases left in between.

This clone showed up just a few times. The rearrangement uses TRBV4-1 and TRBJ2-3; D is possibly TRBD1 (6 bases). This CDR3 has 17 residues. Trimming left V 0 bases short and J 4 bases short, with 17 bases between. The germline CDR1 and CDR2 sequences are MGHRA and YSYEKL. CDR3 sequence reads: CASSQERTGFIADTQYF. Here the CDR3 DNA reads TGCGCCAGCAGCCAAGAGCGTACAGGGTTTATCGCAGATACGCAGTATTTT.

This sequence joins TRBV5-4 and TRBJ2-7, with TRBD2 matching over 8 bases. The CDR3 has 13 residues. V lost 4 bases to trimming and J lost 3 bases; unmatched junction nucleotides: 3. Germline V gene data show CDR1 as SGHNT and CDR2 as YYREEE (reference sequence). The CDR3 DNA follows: TGTGCCAGCAGCCTGGGACTAGTCTACGAGCAGTACTTC. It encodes CASSLGLVYEQYF.

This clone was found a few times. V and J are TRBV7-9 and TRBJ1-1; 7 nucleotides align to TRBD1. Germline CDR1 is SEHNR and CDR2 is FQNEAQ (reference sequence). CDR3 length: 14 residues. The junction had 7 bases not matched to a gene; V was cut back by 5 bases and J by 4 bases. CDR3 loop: CASSRTGEATEAFF. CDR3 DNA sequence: TGTGCCAGCAGCCGCACAGGGGAGGCCACTGAAGCTTTCTTT.

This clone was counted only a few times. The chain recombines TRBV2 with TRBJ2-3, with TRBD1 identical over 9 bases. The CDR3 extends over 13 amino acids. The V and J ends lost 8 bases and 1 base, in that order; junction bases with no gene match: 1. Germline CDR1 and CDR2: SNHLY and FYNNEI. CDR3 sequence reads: CASGTGRTDTQYF. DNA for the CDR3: TGTGCCAGCGGGACAGGGCGCACAGATACGCAGTATTTT. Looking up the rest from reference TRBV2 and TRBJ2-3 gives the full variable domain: EPEVTQTPSHQVTQMGQEVILRCVPISNHLYFYWYRQILGQKVEFLVSFYNNEISEKSEIFDDQFSVERPDGSNFTLKIRSTKLEDSAMYFCASGTGRTDTQYFGPGTRLTVL.

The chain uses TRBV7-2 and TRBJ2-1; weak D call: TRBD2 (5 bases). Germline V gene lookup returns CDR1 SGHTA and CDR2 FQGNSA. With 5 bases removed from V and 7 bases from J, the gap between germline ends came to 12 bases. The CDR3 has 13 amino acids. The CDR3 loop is CASSARTENEQFF. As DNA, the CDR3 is TGTGCCAGCAGCGCCCGGACTGAAAATGAGCAGTTCTTC.

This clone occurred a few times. The CDR3: CASSPLAGVEGTQYF. CDR3 nucleotides: TGTGCCAGCAGCCCGCTAGCGGGGGTGGAAGGTACGCAGTATTTT. V gene TRBV7-7 combines with J gene TRBJ2-3; TRBD2 aligns across 10 bases. Germline V lookup: CDR1 SSHAT, CDR2 FNYEAQ (reference sequence). This CDR3 comprises 15 residues. J was trimmed by 8 bases and V by 5 bases; bases with no gene match: 10.

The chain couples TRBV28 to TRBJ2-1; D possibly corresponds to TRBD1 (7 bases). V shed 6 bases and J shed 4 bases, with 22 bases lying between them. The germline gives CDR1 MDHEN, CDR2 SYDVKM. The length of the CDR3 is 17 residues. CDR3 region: CASRSAPPQGRYNEQFF. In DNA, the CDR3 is TGTGCCAGCAGGTCGGCCCCCCCACAGGGGAGGTACAATGAGCAGTTCTTC.

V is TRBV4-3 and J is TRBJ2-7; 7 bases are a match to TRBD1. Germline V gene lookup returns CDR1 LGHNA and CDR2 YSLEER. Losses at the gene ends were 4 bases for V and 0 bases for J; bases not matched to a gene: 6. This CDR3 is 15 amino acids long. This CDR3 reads CASSREGTASYEQYF. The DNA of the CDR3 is TGCGCCAGCAGCCGAGAAGGGACAGCCTCCTACGAGCAGTACTTC.

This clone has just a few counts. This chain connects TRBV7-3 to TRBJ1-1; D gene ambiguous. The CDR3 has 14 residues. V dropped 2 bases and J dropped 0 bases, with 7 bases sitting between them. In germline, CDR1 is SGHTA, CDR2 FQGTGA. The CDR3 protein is CASSLGRLNTEAFF. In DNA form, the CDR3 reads TGTGCCAGCAGCTTAGGCAGGTTGAACACTGAAGCTTTCTTT.

The CDR3 DNA reads TGTGCCAGCAGCGCGGACAGGGGTTCATTCTCTTATGGCTACACCTTC. Residues: CASSADRGSFSYGYTF. This chain links TRBV9 with TRBJ1-2, with 9 positions matching TRBD1. The trim removed 3 bases at V and 5 bases at J, leaving 11 bases unmatched. The CDR3 totals 16 residues. Germline V gene lookup returns CDR1 SGDLS and CDR2 YYNGEE.

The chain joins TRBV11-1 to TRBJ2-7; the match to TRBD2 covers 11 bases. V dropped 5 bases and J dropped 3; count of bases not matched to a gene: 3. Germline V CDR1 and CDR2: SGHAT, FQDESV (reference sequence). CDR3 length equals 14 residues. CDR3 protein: CASSKGTSGYEQYF. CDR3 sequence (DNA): TGTGCCAGCAGCAAAGGGACTAGCGGCTACGAGCAGTACTTC.

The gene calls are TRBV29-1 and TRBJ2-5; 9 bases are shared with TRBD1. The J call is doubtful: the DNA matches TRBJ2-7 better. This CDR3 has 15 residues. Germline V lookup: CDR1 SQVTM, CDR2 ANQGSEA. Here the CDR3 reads CSAELQGASPYEQYF. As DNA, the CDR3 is TGCAGCGCCGAACTACAGGGGGCTAGTCCCTACGAGCAGTACTTC.

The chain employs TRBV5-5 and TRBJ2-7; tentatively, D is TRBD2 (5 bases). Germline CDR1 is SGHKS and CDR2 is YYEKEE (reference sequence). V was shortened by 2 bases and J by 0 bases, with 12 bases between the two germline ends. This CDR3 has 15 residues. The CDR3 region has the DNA TGTGCCAGCAGCTTCCGGGAAATAAGCTCCTACGAGCAGTACTTC. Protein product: CASSFREISSYEQYF.

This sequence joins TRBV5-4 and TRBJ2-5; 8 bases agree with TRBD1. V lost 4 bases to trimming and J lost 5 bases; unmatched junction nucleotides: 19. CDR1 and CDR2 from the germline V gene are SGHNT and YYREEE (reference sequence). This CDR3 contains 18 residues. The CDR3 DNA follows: TGTGCCAGCAGCCCGCGGACAGGGAAGGGAAAGGCTAGGGAGACCCAGTACTTC. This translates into CASSPRTGKGKARETQYF.

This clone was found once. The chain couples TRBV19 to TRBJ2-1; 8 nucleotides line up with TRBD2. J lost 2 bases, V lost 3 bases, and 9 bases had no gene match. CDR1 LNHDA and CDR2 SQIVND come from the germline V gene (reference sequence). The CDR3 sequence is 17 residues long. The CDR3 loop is CASSMRRGALTYNEQFF. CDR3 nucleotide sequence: TGTGCCAGTAGTATGCGGCGGGGGGCCCTGACCTACAATGAGCAGTTCTTC.

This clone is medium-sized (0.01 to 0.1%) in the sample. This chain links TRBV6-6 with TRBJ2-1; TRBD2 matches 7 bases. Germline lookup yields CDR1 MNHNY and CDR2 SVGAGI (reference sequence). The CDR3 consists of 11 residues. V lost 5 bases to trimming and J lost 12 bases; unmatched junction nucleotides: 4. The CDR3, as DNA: TGTGCCAGCAGTCCCGGGACTACGCAGTTCTTC. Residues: CASSPGTTQFF.

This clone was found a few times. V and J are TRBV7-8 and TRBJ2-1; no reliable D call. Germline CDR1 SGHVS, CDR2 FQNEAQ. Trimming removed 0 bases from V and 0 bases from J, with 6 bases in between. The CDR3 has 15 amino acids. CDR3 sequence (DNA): TGTGCCAGCAGCTTAGCGTATCCCTCCTACAATGAGCAGTTCTTC. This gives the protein CASSLAYPSYNEQFF.

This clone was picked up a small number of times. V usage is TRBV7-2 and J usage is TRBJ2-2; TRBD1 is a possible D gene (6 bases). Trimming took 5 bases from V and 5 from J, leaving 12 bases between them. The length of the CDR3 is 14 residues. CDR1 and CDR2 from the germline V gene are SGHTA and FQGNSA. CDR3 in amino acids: CASSIRQVTGELFF. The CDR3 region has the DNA TGTGCCAGCAGCATTAGACAGGTGACCGGGGAGCTGTTTTTT.

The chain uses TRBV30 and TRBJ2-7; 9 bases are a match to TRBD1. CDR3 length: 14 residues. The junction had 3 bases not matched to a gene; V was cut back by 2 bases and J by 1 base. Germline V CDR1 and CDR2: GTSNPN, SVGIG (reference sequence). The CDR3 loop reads CAWSKGQGSYEQYF. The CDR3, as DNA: TGTGCCTGGAGTAAGGGACAGGGATCCTACGAGCAGTACTTC.

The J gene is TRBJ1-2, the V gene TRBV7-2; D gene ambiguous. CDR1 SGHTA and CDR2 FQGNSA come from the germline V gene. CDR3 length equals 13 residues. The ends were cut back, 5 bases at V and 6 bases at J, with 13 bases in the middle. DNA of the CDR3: TGTGCCAGCAGCATTGACCGAGCGGATGGCTACACCTTC. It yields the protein CASSIDRADGYTF.

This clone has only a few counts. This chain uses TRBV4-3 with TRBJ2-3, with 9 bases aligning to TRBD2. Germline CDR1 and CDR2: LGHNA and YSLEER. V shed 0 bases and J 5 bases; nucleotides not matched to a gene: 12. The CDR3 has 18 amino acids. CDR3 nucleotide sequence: TGCGCCAGCAGCCAAGATGGCCCACTAGCGGGTTTGAAAGATACGCAGTATTTT. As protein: CASSQDGPLAGLKDTQYF.